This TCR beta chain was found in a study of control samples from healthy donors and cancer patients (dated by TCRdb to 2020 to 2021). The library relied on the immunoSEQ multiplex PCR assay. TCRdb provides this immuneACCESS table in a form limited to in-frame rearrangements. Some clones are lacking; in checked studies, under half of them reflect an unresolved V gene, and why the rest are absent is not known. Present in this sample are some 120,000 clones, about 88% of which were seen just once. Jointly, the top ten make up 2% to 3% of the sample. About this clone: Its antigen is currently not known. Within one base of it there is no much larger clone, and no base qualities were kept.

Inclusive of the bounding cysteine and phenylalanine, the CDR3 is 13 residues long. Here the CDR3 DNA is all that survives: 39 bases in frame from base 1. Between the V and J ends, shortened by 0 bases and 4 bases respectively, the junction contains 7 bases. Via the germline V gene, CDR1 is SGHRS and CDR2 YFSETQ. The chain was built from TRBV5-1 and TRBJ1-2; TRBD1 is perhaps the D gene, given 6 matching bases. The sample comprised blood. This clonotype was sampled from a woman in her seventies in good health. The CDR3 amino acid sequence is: CASSLEGGYGYTF. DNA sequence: TGCGCCAGCAGCTTGGAGGGGGGCTATGGCTACACCTTC.